This T cell receptor (beta chain) was found in a study of blood T cell repertoires in COVID-19. Measured with immunoSEQ multiplex PCR; TCRdb has only the in-frame clones, and not every one. In the table there are roughly 160,000 clones, roughly 78% of which are singletons. The CDR3 totals 13 residues. Germline V gene sequence: CDR1 SNHLY, CDR2 FYNNEI. V was clipped by 6 bases and J by 1 base, with 8 bases between them. The sequence was obtained from an older woman in a cohort exposed to, infected with or recovered from COVID-19 (not recorded which). V is TRBV2 and J is TRBJ2-3; D ambiguous. What was sequenced was PBMCs or T cells enriched from blood (not recorded which). As DNA, the CDR3 is TGTGCCAGCAGAGACGGAGGCACAGATACGCAGTATTTT. This sequence encodes CASRDGGTDTQYF. The full variable domain, rest sourced from reference TRBV2 and TRBJ2-3, is EPEVTQTPSHQVTQMGQEVILRCVPISNHLYFYWYRQILGQKVEFLVSFYNNEISEKSEIFDDQFSVERPDGSNFTLKIRSTKLEDSAMYFCASRDGGTDTQYFGPGTRLTVL.